This T cell receptor beta chain was sequenced during a study of T-cell memory formation after mild COVID-19. Study context: TCR clusters largely stayed donor specific.

TCRdb re-called the 5' RACE reads through MiXCR, storing one row per CDR3 protein. The sample consists of about 560,000 distinct CDR3 sequences, roughly 17% of them appearing once. This clonotype showed up just a few times. This sequence originates from an adult woman who had mild COVID-19 (a few samples of this study predate the infection). Cell type and time point are not known. The source material was PBMCs or a T cell subset sorted from them (not recorded which).

This CDR3 is CATSRDGGGGEQFF. The CDR3 DNA sequence: TGTGCCACCAGCAGAGATGGAGGCGGGGGTGAGCAGTTCTTC. This chain joins TRBV15 and TRBJ2-1; 7 bases line up with TRBD2. The CDR3 covers 14 residues. Germline-derived CDR1 and CDR2 are LNHNV and YYDKDF (reference sequence). V was pared by 0 bases and J by 9 bases, with 5 bases of the junction left unmatched.